The rows below give T cell receptor beta chains drawn from one sample of a study of blood T cell repertoires in COVID-19. Measured with immunoSEQ multiplex PCR; TCRdb has only the in-frame clones, and not every one. The table includes roughly 280,000 clones, around nine tenths detected once. The sample consisted of peripheral blood. The receptors here all came from a man in his forties with active or convalescent COVID-19. The CDR3 runs from the conserved cysteine through the conserved F or W. Clone size is shown for a subset of rows, as once, few, many or a class of expanded clone.

v_call clone_size cdr3_aa
TRBV3-1/TRBV3-2 NA CASSPPSATGGPFWGYGYTF
TRBV10-3 NA CAISAGTGGAGQPQHF
TRBV6-1 NA CASSAYTGYRGNQPQHF
TRBV24-1 once CATSPSGHSYEQYF
TRBV2 NA CASRAGGYTDTQYF
TRBV5-4 NA CASSDRTGSGNTIYF
TRBV6-4 NA CASSDSYRRPMYSNQPQHF
TRBV19 NA CASSTHGGNQPQHF
TRBV7-3 NA CASSAGENTEAFF
TRBV5-1 NA CASRFSTEAFF
TRBV3-1/TRBV3-2 NA CASSQDGDSRGKNIQYF
TRBV6-4 NA CASSDQAGAGELFF
TRBV4-1 NA CASSRGGGGTKTNEKLFF
TRBV19 NA CASSIFGLAYEQYF
TRBV6-6 NA CASSDRVRATDTQYF
TRBV10-1 NA CASSGLDPRDTQYF
TRBV7-9 NA CASSLEGARGTEAFF
TRBV7-2 NA CASSPGGTDTQYF
TRBV4-1 NA CASSQQTGVGNTIYF
TRBV19 NA CAANIGGDSPLHF
TRBV30 NA CAWSSVYAFF
TRBV2 NA CASSVVQGAGANVLTF
TRBV24-1 NA CATSDWTDQETQYF
TRBV5-6 NA CASSLWGPGEQFF
TRBV6-5 NA CASRVAGGNQPQHF
TRBV19 NA CASSIDPSWTGDYGYTF
TRBV30 NA CASQAVTFGQYF
TRBV11-2 NA CASSLVVSGSPYEQYF
TRBV4-1 NA CASSQDVVLESADTQYF
TRBV24-1 once CATSPKGVGTDTQYF
TRBV28 NA CASPTRRLAGNTGELFF
TRBV11-2 NA CASSLAPSGRATPTEQYF
TRBV10-2 NA CASSEEGAWYGYTF
TRBV2 NA CASSDGRGLEQYF
TRBV5-1 once CASSLGTSLNTGELFF
TRBV5-1 NA CASSFNPGQLNYGYTF
TRBV6-1 once CASSEARGKSTDTQYF
TRBV3-1/TRBV3-2 NA CASSPRGGALAFF
TRBV19 NA CASSGAVRYQPQHF
TRBV7-9 NA CASSLGAGAQPQHF
TRBV5-1 NA CASSVDLSGANVLTF
TRBV6-5 NA CASSYSGQSSYEQYF